Below, 7 T cell receptor beta chains from the same sample are listed, as sequenced in a study of CD8+CD57+ T cells in acquired aplastic anemia. Those patients picked for sequencing had displayed CD8+CD57+ cell expansion on flow cytometry. Investigators profiled TCR beta VDJ and CDR3 from genomic DNA template. TCRdb ran MiXCR on the reads and lists one entry per CDR3 protein. The sample has hundreds of thousands of distinct CDR3 sequences, 45% to 50% seen once; the top ten hold about 7.8%. The sequencing input was sorted CD4+, CD8+, or CD8+CD57+ T cells (not recorded which) from PBMCs. The receptors originated from a human donor with aplastic anemia.

This clonotype occurred once. The V gene is TRBV2, the J gene TRBJ1-6; 8 nucleotides match TRBD1. The CDR3 runs 13 residues. Germline lookup yields CDR1 SNHLY and CDR2 FYNNEI. V gave up 8 bases and J gave up 6 bases; unmatched junction bases: 3. The CDR3 region has the DNA TGTGCCAGCCAAGACAGGGGTAATTCACCCCTCCACTTT. Residues: CASQDRGNSPLHF.

The V and J genes are TRBV10-1 and TRBJ1-2; D unresolved. The CDR3 length is 13 residues. The V end was cut by 3 bases, the J end by 3 bases, with 8 bases between. CDR1 and CDR2 (germline): WNHNN, SYGVQD (reference sequence). This CDR3 reads CASSDHSDYGYTF. DNA of the CDR3: TGCGCCAGCAGTGACCACAGTGACTATGGCTACACCTTC.

A few counts support this clonotype. The V call is TRBV6-2 or TRBV6-3, the J call TRBJ1-1; tentatively, D is TRBD1 (6 bases). Germline-derived CDR1 and CDR2 are MNHEY and SVGEGT. CDR3 length: 13 residues. V lost 6 bases, J lost 10 bases, and 18 bases lay in between. CDR3 loop: CASSYADRRRAFF. CDR3 nucleotides: TGTGCCAGCAGCTACGCTGACAGGCGACGAGCTTTCTTT.

This sequence joins TRBV29-1 and TRBJ1-2; D ambiguous. This CDR3 contains 14 residues. From germline, CDR1 is SQVTM and CDR2 ANQGSEA. V was trimmed by 0 bases and J by 3 bases, leaving 11 bases between them. Here the CDR3 reads CSVEEGRAYYGYTF. The CDR3 nucleotides read TGCAGCGTTGAAGAGGGAAGGGCCTACTATGGCTACACCTTC.

A note on this clonotype: One end of the junction does not line up with germline, which may come from a read error. V usage is TRBV10-2 and J usage is TRBJ1-5, with TRBD1 as a possible D gene (5 bases). The CDR3 loop spans 13 amino acids. Germline V gene lookup returns CDR1 WSHSY and CDR2 SAAADI. The CDR3 DNA is TGCGCCAGCGCAGGGAGCCCGGATCAGCCCCAACATTTT. The encoded protein is CASAGSPDQPQHF.

The rearrangement links TRBV20-1 to TRBJ2-5; 8 bases match TRBD1. The germline gives CDR1 DFQATT, CDR2 SNEGSKA (reference sequence). This CDR3 has 12 residues. V gave up 7 bases and J gave up 5 bases; unmatched junction bases: 6. The CDR3, as DNA: TGCAGTGGGTACAGGGGGACTGAGACCCAGTACTTC. Protein product: CSGYRGTETQYF.

This chain links TRBV19 with TRBJ1-2; 7 nucleotides agree with TRBD1. The CDR3 totals 16 residues. After removal of 3 bases from V and 7 bases from J, the junction contained 14 bases not matched to a gene. The germline V gene encodes CDR1 LNHDA and CDR2 SQIVND (reference sequence). CDR3 nucleotide sequence: TGTGCCAGTAGTATCGCCAAGGGACAGCCCGTAGGTGGCTACACCTTC. Translated, it gives CASSIAKGQPVGGYTF.